The 11 T cell receptor beta chains reported below all come from one sample, sequenced in a study of human T cells and chemical hapten exposure listed by TCRdb under 2021. To prepare the library, RACE was applied. The sequencer listed for this sample is NextSeq 500. Clones were called with MiXCR by TCRdb after fastp trimmed the public reads at Q25, and only in-frame beta chains were retained. Each CDR3 protein appears once, grouped with its most common genes and DNA. The sample data list approximately 340,000 distinct CDR3 sequences, and around 7% of these were observed just once. Of the sample, around 8.4% is held by the ten largest clones. The meaning of the sample's time point label: patch test 1, 2 weeks after DPC sensitization. Explained via the paper, the treatment or condition label denotes: therapeutic diphenylcyclopropenone sensitization with weekly scalp DPC. Source: whole blood, taken in connection with sensitization to the hapten diphenylcyclopropenone (DPC). Receptor source: a woman aged 18 to 35 with alopecia areata. Some clones in this sample may be carry-over from other donors' samples.

This clonotype was observed a handful of times. This chain connects TRBV7-2 to TRBJ1-2; D is uncertain. Germline values: CDR1 SGHTA, CDR2 FQGNSA. V shed 5 bases and J shed 5 bases, with 9 bases lying between them. The CDR3 loop spans 12 amino acids. The CDR3 nucleotides are TGTGCCAGCAGCCGAGAAGAGTATGGCTACACCTTC. It is translated as CASSREEYGYTF.

This clonotype was counted a few times. In nucleotides, the CDR3 is TGCAGTGCTAGAGATGTAGGGACAGGGAGGGGCGAGCAGTACTTC. Amino acids: CSARDVGTGRGEQYF. The J gene is TRBJ2-7, the V gene TRBV20-1; 9 nucleotides align to TRBD1. This CDR3 contains 15 residues. Germline loops: CDR1 DFQATT, CDR2 SNEGSKA (reference sequence). After removal of 0 bases from V and 6 bases from J, the junction contained 9 bases not matched to a gene.

This clonotype has at least ten counts. The gene calls are TRBV12-3 or TRBV12-4 and TRBJ1-2; D call uncertain. This CDR3 comprises 11 residues. Trimming left V 3 bases short and J 11 bases short, with 10 bases between. The DNA of the CDR3 is TGTGCCAGCAGTTTTGGGAGAGATTACACCTTC. Residues: CASSFGRDYTF.

This rearrangement joins TRBV18 to TRBJ2-3; D is perhaps TRBD2 (7 bases). Trimming pared 3 bases from V and 2 bases from J, leaving 12 bases between. The CDR3 runs 15 residues. Germline loops: CDR1 KGHSH, CDR2 LQKENI. The CDR3 coding sequence is TGTGCCAGCTCACCGTCCGGGGGGCACACAGATACGCAGTATTTT. This gives the protein CASSPSGGHTDTQYF.

This clonotype occurred many times. The chain employs TRBV4-2 and TRBJ2-1; D is possibly TRBD1 or TRBD2 (5 bases each). CDR3 length: 14 amino acids. Trimming removed 0 bases from V and 10 bases from J, with 13 bases in between. Germline CDR1 is LGHNA and CDR2 is YNFKEQ. This chain's CDR3 is CASSQDRTGREQFF. The CDR3 DNA is TGTGCCAGCAGCCAAGATCGGACGGGACGGGAGCAGTTCTTC.

This rearrangement joins TRBV5-1 to TRBJ2-7, with D perhaps TRBD1 (6 bases). There are 13 residues in the CDR3. In germline, CDR1 is SGHRS, CDR2 YFSETQ. The V gene lost 0 bases and the J gene lost 5 bases, with 9 bases spanning the gap. The CDR3 is CASSLDRVNEQYF. CDR3 nucleotide sequence: TGCGCCAGCAGCTTGGACAGGGTTAACGAGCAGTACTTC. Full variable domain (remainder filled in from reference TRBV5-1 and TRBJ2-7): KAGVTQTPRYLIKTRGQQVTLSCSPISGHRSVSWYQQTPGQGLQFLFEYFSETQRNKGNFPGRFSGRQFSNSRSEMNVSTLELGDSALYLCASSLDRVNEQYFGPGTRLTVT.

This clonotype was counted at least ten times. The chain recombines TRBV5-1 with TRBJ2-4; TRBD1 aligns across 8 bases. The germline CDR1 and CDR2 sequences are SGHRS and YFSETQ. The CDR3 has 15 residues. Losses at the gene ends were 5 bases for V and 4 bases for J; bases not matched to a gene: 8. The CDR3 here is CASRGGRTGKNIQYF. For the CDR3, the DNA is TGCGCCAGCAGGGGCGGTCGGACAGGGAAAAACATTCAGTACTTC. The full variable domain, rest sourced from reference TRBV5-1 and TRBJ2-4, is KAGVTQTPRYLIKTRGQQVTLSCSPISGHRSVSWYQQTPGQGLQFLFEYFSETQRNKGNFPGRFSGRQFSNSRSEMNVSTLELGDSALYLCASRGGRTGKNIQYFGAGTRLSVL.

The chain has TRBV12-3 or TRBV12-4 and TRBJ2-2; the D is unclear. This CDR3 is 16 amino acids long. V was trimmed by 6 bases and J by 4 bases, leaving 18 bases between them. The CDR3 bases are TGTGCCAGCAGCCACCTAGGGTCGGTATCCACCGGGGAGCTGTTTTTT. Encoded protein: CASSHLGSVSTGELFF.

The chain combines TRBV12-3 or TRBV12-4 with TRBJ2-7; D is possibly TRBD1 (5 bases). The CDR3 spans 13 residues. V dropped 4 bases and J dropped 7 bases, with 14 bases sitting between them. In nucleotides, the CDR3 is TGTGCCAGCAGTTCGACAGACGGTGCGGAGCAGTACTTC. Translated: CASSSTDGAEQYF.

This clonotype has only a few counts. The rearrangement links TRBV29-1 to TRBJ2-3; TRBD2 might be the D (6 bases). This CDR3 spans 14 amino acids. The V end lost 7 bases, the J end lost 1 base, and 15 bases lay between the germline ends. CDR1 is SQVTM and CDR2 is ANQGSEA in the germline V gene. The CDR3 nucleotides read TGCAGCGCCGGGACTTTGACAGGCACAGATACGCAGTATTTT. This sequence encodes CSAGTLTGTDTQYF.

The CDR3 spells CASSQWSSGGDGTDTQYF. The CDR3 nucleotides are TGCGCCAGCAGCCAATGGTCTAGCGGGGGGGACGGCACAGATACGCAGTATTTT. The chain employs TRBV4-3 and TRBJ2-3; 12 bases are a match to TRBD2. The CDR3 spans 18 residues. V shed 2 bases, J shed 1 base, and the junction held 7 bases outside the gene matches. Germline loops: CDR1 LGHNA, CDR2 YSLEER.